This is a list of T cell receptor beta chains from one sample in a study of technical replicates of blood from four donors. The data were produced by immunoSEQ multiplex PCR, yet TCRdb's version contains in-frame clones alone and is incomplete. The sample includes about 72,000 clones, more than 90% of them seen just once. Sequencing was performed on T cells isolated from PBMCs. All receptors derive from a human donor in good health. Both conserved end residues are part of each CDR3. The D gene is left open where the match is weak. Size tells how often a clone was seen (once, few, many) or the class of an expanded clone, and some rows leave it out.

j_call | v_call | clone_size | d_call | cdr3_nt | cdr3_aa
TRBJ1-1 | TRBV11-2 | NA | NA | TGTGCCAGCAGCAAAAGGGGGGGTGGGGACACTGAAGCTTTCTTT | CASSKRGGGDTEAFF
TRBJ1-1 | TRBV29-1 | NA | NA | TGCAGCGTTGAAGATCGGGGGGGACGAAAGATCAACGTAATTGAATGGGACACTGAAGCTTTCTTT | CSVEDRGGRKINVIEWDTEAFF
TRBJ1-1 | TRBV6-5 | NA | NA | TGTGCCAGCAGTTACTCGACGGGGAACACTGAAGCTTTCTTT | CASSYSTGNTEAFF
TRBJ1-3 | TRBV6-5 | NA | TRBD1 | TGTGCCAGCAGCAGAGACAGGGCATTGGACACCATATATTTT | CASSRDRALDTIYF
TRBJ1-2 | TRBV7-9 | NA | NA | TGTGCCAGCAGCCAAATCGACAGGCCATGGGATGGCTACACCTTC | CASSQIDRPWDGYTF
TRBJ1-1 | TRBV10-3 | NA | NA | TGTGCCATCAGGCTGACAGGAGGCACTGAAGCTTTCTTT | CAIRLTGGTEAFF
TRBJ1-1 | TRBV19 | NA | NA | TGTGCCAGTAGTATCGGGCAGTGGAGGGGCACTGAAGCTTTCTTT | CASSIGQWRGTEAFF
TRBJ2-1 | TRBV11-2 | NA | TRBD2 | TGTGCCAGCGGACTAGGTAAAGACAATGAGCAGTTCTTC | CASGLGKDNEQFF
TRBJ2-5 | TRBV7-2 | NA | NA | TGTGCCAGCAGCTTAGGGGGACTGGGGAGAGAGACCCAGTACTTC | CASSLGGLGRETQYF
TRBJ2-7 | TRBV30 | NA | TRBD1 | TGTGCCTGGAGGGGGACAGGGCCCTACGAGCAGTACTTC | CAWRGTGPYEQYF
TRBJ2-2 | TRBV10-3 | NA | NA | TGTGCCATCAGTGGTCTAAAGGACAGCAACACCGGGGAGCTGTTTTTT | CAISGLKDSNTGELFF
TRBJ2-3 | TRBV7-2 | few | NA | TGTGCCAGCAGCCCAGGACAGGGAGGGAATACGCAGTATTTT | CASSPGQGGNTQYF
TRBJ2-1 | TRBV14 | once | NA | TGTGCCAGCAGCCAGAGGGAATTGTCCTACAATGAGCAGTTCTTC | CASSQRELSYNEQFF
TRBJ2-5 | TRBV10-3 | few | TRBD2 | TGTGCCATCAGTGGGGCTACTAGCGGGCAAGAGACCCAGTACTTC | CAISGATSGQETQYF
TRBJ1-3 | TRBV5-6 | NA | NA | TGTGCCAGCAGCTTCCGGGATCCTTCTTCTGGAAACACCATATATTTT | CASSFRDPSSGNTIYF
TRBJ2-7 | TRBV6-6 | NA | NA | TGTGCCAGCCGACAGAGCTCCTACGAGCAGTACTTC | CASRQSSYEQYF
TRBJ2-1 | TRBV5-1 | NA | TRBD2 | TGCGCCAGCAGCCCGAGCGGGACTAGCGTCTATGAGCAGTTCTTC | CASSPSGTSVYEQFF
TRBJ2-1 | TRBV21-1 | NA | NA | TGTGCCAGCAGCACGGGACTAGCGGGAGTACGGCCCAATGAGCAGTTCTTC | CASSTGLAGVRPNEQFF
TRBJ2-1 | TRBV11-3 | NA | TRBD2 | TGTGCCAGCAGCTTTGCGGGAGTGGGGTACAATGAGCAGTTCTTC | CASSFAGVGYNEQFF
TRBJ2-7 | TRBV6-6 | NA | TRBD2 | TGTGCCAGCAGCGTACTAGCGGGAGGGCTGACCTCCGAGCAGTACTTC | CASSVLAGGLTSEQYF
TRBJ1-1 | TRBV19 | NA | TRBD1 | TGTGCCAGTACTGCGGGAAACAGGGGACAGAACACTGAAGCTTTCTTT | CASTAGNRGQNTEAFF
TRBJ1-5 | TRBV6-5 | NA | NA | TGTGCCAGCAGTTACTCGAGGTCCCAGCCCCAGCATTTT | CASSYSRSQPQHF
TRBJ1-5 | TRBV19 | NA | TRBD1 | TGTGCCAGTACCCCCGGACAGGGCAATCAGCCCCAGCATTTT | CASTPGQGNQPQHF
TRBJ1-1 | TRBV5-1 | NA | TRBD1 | TGCGCCAGCAGATCCCCGGGACAGGGGAAGAACACTGAAGCTTTCTTT | CASRSPGQGKNTEAFF
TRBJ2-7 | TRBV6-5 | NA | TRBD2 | TGTGCCAGCAGTTACCGCGGGACTATCTACGAGCAGTACTTC | CASSYRGTIYEQYF
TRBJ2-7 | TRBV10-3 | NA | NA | TGTGCCATCAGTGTCCAAGACAGGTTCGATGAGCAGTACTTC | CAISVQDRFDEQYF
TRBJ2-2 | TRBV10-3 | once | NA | TGTGCCATCAGTGCTCAGAGGGTTGGAAACACCGGGGAGCTGTTTTTT | CAISAQRVGNTGELFF
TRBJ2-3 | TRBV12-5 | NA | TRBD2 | TGTGCTAGTGGTCAGGGACTAACCGTTGCAGATACGCAGTATTTT | CASGQGLTVADTQYF
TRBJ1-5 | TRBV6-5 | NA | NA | TGTGCCAGCAGTGAATCGGGACTTAATCAGCCCCAGCATTTT | CASSESGLNQPQHF
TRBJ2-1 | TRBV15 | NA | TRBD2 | TGTGCCACCAGGCCGGGACTAGGGAACAATGAGCAGTTCTTC | CATRPGLGNNEQFF
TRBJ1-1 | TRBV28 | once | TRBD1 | TGTGCCACCATAGGGGGCAAGAACACTGAAGCTTTCTTT | CATIGGKNTEAFF
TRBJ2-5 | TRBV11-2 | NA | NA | TGTGCCAGCAGGGGGGGAGAGACCCAGTACTTC | CASRGGETQYF
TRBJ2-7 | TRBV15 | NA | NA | TGTGCCACCAGCAGACGACAGATAGGGCACTACGAGCAGTACTTC | CATSRRQIGHYEQYF
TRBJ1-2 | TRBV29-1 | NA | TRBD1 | TGCAGCGCCACAACAGGGGACGGCTACACCTTC | CSATTGDGYTF
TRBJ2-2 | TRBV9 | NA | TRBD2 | TGTGCCAGCAGCTTCGCGGGAGCCGCGAACACCGGGGAGCTGTTTTTT | CASSFAGAANTGELFF
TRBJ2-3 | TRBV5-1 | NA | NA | TGCGCCAGCAGCCGGAGCACAGATACGCAGTATTTT | CASSRSTDTQYF
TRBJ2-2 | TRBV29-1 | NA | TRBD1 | TGCAGCGTTGATGGACCGGGACAGCCATGGGGCACCGGGGAGCTGTTTTTT | CSVDGPGQPWGTGELFF
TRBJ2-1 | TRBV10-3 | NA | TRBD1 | TGTGCCATCAGTCCGGGACAGGGGGCCTCGAGCTCCTACAATGAGCAGTTCTTC | CAISPGQGASSSYNEQFF
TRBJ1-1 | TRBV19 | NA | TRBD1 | TGTGCCAGTAGTGTGGGACAGGGGGCCTCTGAAGCTTTCTTT | CASSVGQGASEAFF
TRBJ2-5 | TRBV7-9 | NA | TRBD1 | TGTGCCAGCAGCTTACCGGGACAGAAAGAGACCCAGTACTTC | CASSLPGQKETQYF
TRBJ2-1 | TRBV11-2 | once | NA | TGTGCCAGCAGCTTAGGGCCCAATGAGCAGTTCTTC | CASSLGPNEQFF
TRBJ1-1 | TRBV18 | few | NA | TGTGCCAGCTCACTAGACAGGAATGAAGCTTTCTTT | CASSLDRNEAFF
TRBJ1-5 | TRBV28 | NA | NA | TGTGCCAGCAGTTTTGTCCCGGACAGCCCCAATCAGCCCCAGCATTTT | CASSFVPDSPNQPQHF
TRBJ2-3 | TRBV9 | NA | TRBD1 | TGTGCCAGCAGCGAGGGACAGGGGGCGCTAACAGATACGCAGTATTTT | CASSEGQGALTDTQYF
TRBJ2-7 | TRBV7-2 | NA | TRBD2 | TGTGCCAGCAGCAGGACCCTAGCGGGAGTTGACGAGCAGTACTTC | CASSRTLAGVDEQYF
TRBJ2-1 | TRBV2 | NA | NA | TGTGCCAGCAGTGCACTAGTTGTTGCTAATGAGCAGTTCTTC | CASSALVVANEQFF